Listed below are T cell receptor beta chains from one sample, sequenced in a study of identical twins. Using its own MiXCR run on the 5' RACE reads, TCRdb lists one record per CDR3 protein. Here the sample spans about 220,000 distinct CDR3 sequences, approximately 7.3% being singletons. Another study also made use of these data, one on yellow fever vaccine responses in identical twins.

Sequencing was performed on CD8+ T cells sorted from blood. The source of these receptors is a young woman in good health. The CDR3 runs from the conserved cysteine through the conserved F or W. Fields, in order: clone size, J gene, CDR3 length, D gene, V gene, CDR3 protein, CDR3 DNA. A D gene is named only where the DNA matches it firmly. Clone size is not always given. Where it is, it says once, few, many or a class for expanded clones.

>few|TRBJ2-1|14|-|TRBV10-3
CAISESGPSDEQFF
TGTGCCATCAGTGAGTCGGGCCCCAGCGATGAGCAGTTCTTC
>few|TRBJ2-3|14|-|TRBV20-1
CSAREDLAVDTQYF
TGCAGTGCTAGAGAGGATCTAGCCGTGGATACGCAGTATTTT
>many|TRBJ2-1|15|TRBD2|TRBV7-9
CASSAGLAGDDEQFF
TGTGCCAGCAGCGCGGGACTAGCGGGGGACGATGAGCAGTTCTTC
>many|TRBJ2-7|14|TRBD2|TRBV20-1
CSARDRGSSYEQYF
TGCAGTGCTAGAGATCGCGGGAGCTCCTACGAGCAGTACTTC
>-|TRBJ2-1|13|TRBD2|TRBV10-3
CAIGLASYNEQFF
TGTGCCATAGGACTAGCATCCTACAATGAGCAGTTCTTC
>-|TRBJ2-5|17|TRBD2|TRBV6-2/TRBV6-3
CASSYRTLAGLQETQYF
TGTGCCAGCAGTTACCGGACTCTAGCGGGATTACAAGAGACCCAGTACTTC
>few|TRBJ2-7|16|TRBD1|TRBV4-1
CASSYIPGQGVDEQYF
TGCGCCAGCAGCTATATACCGGGACAGGGTGTGGACGAGCAGTACTTC
>-|TRBJ2-7|14|TRBD1|TRBV9
CASSEGQYPYEQYF
TGTGCCAGCAGCGAGGGACAGTACCCCTACGAGCAGTACTTC
>few|TRBJ2-7|15|-|TRBV4-1
CASSQGGVGSYEQYF
TGCGCCAGCAGCCAAGGGGGGGTCGGTTCCTACGAGCAGTACTTC
>many|TRBJ2-2|17|TRBD2|TRBV7-9
CASSGGLAGLNTGELFF
TGTGCCAGCAGCGGGGGACTAGCGGGCTTGAACACCGGGGAGCTGTTTTTT
>many|TRBJ1-1|15|TRBD1|TRBV4-1
CASSQDDRGSTEAFF
TGCGCCAGCAGCCAAGACGACAGGGGGAGTACTGAAGCTTTCTTT
>few|TRBJ1-2|15|-|TRBV6-5
CASSYGVLPNYGYTF
TGTGCCAGCAGTTACGGGGTTTTGCCTAACTATGGCTACACCTTC
>-|TRBJ2-7|14|-|TRBV12-3/TRBV12-4
CASSLGGRGVEQYF
TGTGCCAGCAGTTTGGGAGGCAGGGGAGTCGAGCAGTACTTC
>many|TRBJ2-7|13|-|TRBV7-9
CASSLRVSYEQYF
TGTGCCAGCAGCTTAAGGGTTTCCTACGAGCAGTACTTC
>many|TRBJ2-3|15|TRBD2|TRBV28
CASSLVGGTADTQYF
TGTGCCAGCAGTCTAGTGGGAGGGACCGCCGATACGCAGTATTTT
>-|TRBJ2-7|16|TRBD1|TRBV27
CASSLLHRGRYYEQYF
TGTGCCAGCAGTTTACTCCACAGGGGAAGGTATTACGAGCAGTACTTC
>few|TRBJ1-1|14|-|TRBV2
CASMRSDGNTEAFF
TGTGCCAGCATGCGATCGGACGGGAACACTGAAGCTTTCTTT
>few|TRBJ2-3|14|TRBD2|TRBV11-2
CASSHALSGESQYF
TGTGCCAGCAGTCATGCCCTAAGCGGGGAGTCGCAGTATTTT
>-|TRBJ2-5|15|TRBD2|TRBV12-3/TRBV12-4
CASSPGGGRVGTQYF
TGTGCCAGCAGCCCCGGGGGCGGGAGGGTCGGGACCCAGTACTTC
>-|TRBJ2-1|16|TRBD2|TRBV3-1
CASSLGRAGGRDEQFF
TGTGCCAGCAGCCTAGGGAGAGCGGGGGGGCGGGATGAGCAGTTCTTC
>many|TRBJ2-5|16|TRBD2|TRBV20-1
CSASPRLAGPRETQYF
TGCAGTGCTAGCCCCCGACTAGCGGGACCCAGAGAGACCCAGTACTTC
>-|TRBJ2-1|16|TRBD2|TRBV6-5
CASSYLWRGSYNEQFF
TGTGCCAGCAGTTACTTATGGCGGGGGTCCTACAATGAGCAGTTCTTC
>few|TRBJ2-2|17|-|TRBV6-5
CASSYLPGGPNTGELFF
TGTGCCAGCAGTTATCTTCCCGGGGGCCCTAACACCGGGGAGCTGTTTTTT
>-|TRBJ2-7|12|-|TRBV7-2
CASSLNYYEQYF
TGTGCCAGCAGCCTTAATTACTACGAGCAGTACTTC
>-|TRBJ2-1|17|-|TRBV7-6
CASSLVRGREAYNEQFF
TGTGCCAGCAGCTTAGTGCGGGGCAGGGAGGCCTACAATGAGCAGTTCTTC
>many|TRBJ2-1|18|TRBD2|TRBV20-1
CSARDSSAGTSGSGEQFF
TGCAGTGCTAGAGACTCGAGCGCCGGGACTAGCGGGAGTGGTGAGCAGTTCTTC
>few|TRBJ1-4|12|-|TRBV14
CASGEWNEKLFF
TGTGCCAGCGGGGAGTGGAATGAAAAACTGTTTTTT
>-|TRBJ1-3|15|-|TRBV9
CASSVESGYGNTIYF
TGTGCCAGCAGCGTAGAATCGGGGTACGGAAACACCATATATTTT
>many|TRBJ1-1|13|-|TRBV7-2
CASSLTGNTEAFF
TGTGCCAGCAGTTTAACAGGGAACACTGAAGCTTTCTTT
>-|TRBJ2-1|17|-|TRBV2
CASYSPPSWVKAGEQFF
TGTGCCAGCTATTCCCCTCCATCTTGGGTCAAGGCCGGTGAGCAGTTCTTC
>few|TRBJ2-1|12|-|TRBV5-8
CASGRDGARQFF
TGTGCCAGCGGACGCGACGGGGCGCGGCAGTTCTTC
>-|TRBJ2-1|15|TRBD2|TRBV12-3/TRBV12-4
CASTLAGPAYNEQFF
TGTGCCAGCACTTTAGCGGGACCGGCCTACAATGAGCAGTTCTTC
>few|TRBJ2-1|15|TRBD1|TRBV7-8
CASRQAGTGVNEQFF
TGTGCCAGCCGCCAGGCCGGGACAGGGGTCAATGAGCAGTTCTTC
>many|TRBJ2-3|15|-|TRBV5-1
CASSLEVQGADTQYF
TGCGCCAGCAGCTTGGAAGTCCAGGGAGCAGATACGCAGTATTTT
>many|TRBJ2-2|13|-|TRBV29-1
CSAPGHNTGELFF
TGCAGCGCCCCGGGACACAACACCGGGGAGCTGTTTTTT
>many|TRBJ1-1|11|-|TRBV7-9
CASSPDTEAFF
TGTGCCAGCAGCCCTGACACTGAAGCTTTCTTT
>many|TRBJ2-7|14|-|TRBV9
CASSPRDGSYEQYF
TGTGCCAGCAGCCCTCGGGACGGATCCTACGAGCAGTACTTC
>-|TRBJ1-5|13|-|TRBV5-1
CASSLDSYQPQHF
TGCGCCAGCAGCTTGGACAGCTATCAGCCCCAGCATTTT
>-|TRBJ2-1|19|TRBD2|TRBV6-4
CASSDSTPRRLADYNEQFF
TGTGCCAGCAGTGACTCGACACCCCGGCGGCTAGCGGATTACAATGAGCAGTTCTTC
>-|TRBJ2-3|17|TRBD2|TRBV4-1
CASSQGELAGARDTQYF
TGCGCCAGCAGCCAAGGGGAACTAGCGGGGGCAAGGGATACGCAGTATTTT
>-|TRBJ2-1|16|-|TRBV27
CASSPLSGASYNEQFF
TGTGCCAGCAGTCCCCTGTCCGGCGCAAGCTACAATGAGCAGTTCTTC
>few|TRBJ1-1|13|-|TRBV4-2
CASTFSDPTEAFF
TGTGCCAGCACCTTTTCTGACCCCACTGAAGCTTTCTTT
>many|TRBJ2-2|14|-|TRBV6-1
CASNLVGFTGELFF
TGTGCCAGCAACCTGGTAGGGTTCACCGGGGAGCTGTTTTTT
>many|TRBJ2-2|20|TRBD2|TRBV7-6
CASSYLPGTSGRRQSGELFF
TGTGCCAGCAGCTACCTCCCCGGGACTAGCGGGAGGAGGCAATCCGGGGAGCTGTTTTTT
>few|TRBJ2-1|17|TRBD1|TRBV5-1
CASSLEMTGRIYNEQFF
TGCGCCAGCAGCTTGGAAATGACAGGGCGAATCTACAATGAGCAGTTCTTC
>many|TRBJ2-2|15|TRBD1|TRBV20-1
CSARGDRGDTGELFF
TGCAGTGCTAGGGGCGACAGGGGGGACACCGGGGAGCTGTTTTTT
>-|TRBJ1-2|13|-|TRBV7-9
CASSLSRNYGYTF
TGTGCCAGCAGCTTAAGTCGGAACTATGGCTACACCTTC
>few|TRBJ2-1|17|TRBD2|TRBV16
CASSHRYLSGGPNEQFF
TGTGCCAGCAGCCACCGATATCTTAGCGGGGGGCCCAATGAGCAGTTCTTC
>few|TRBJ2-1|15|TRBD1|TRBV27
CASSLPGQGVNEQFF
TGTGCCAGCAGTTTACCGGGACAGGGGGTGAATGAGCAGTTCTTC
>many|TRBJ2-7|15|TRBD1|TRBV20-1
CSARDPRGLSYEQYF
TGCAGTGCTAGAGATCCCAGGGGGCTATCCTACGAGCAGTACTTC